The sequence of this T cell receptor (delta chain) was determined in a study of γδ T cells in repeated Plasmodium falciparum infection. TCRdb re-called the multiplex PCR reads through CATT. The sample includes approximately 50,000 delta-chain clones, about 2% of them seen just once. The germline V gene encodes CDR1 TSWWSYY and CDR2 QGS. Trimming took 4 bases from V and 0 from J; bases not matched to a gene: 18. This CDR3 region has 20 residues. This clone showed up many times. Flow sorting of PBMC yielded separate Vgamma9/Vdelta2+ and Vdelta2-negative gammadelta T cell populations for bulk repertoire analysis.

V is TRDV1 and J is TRDJ1, with TRDD3 matching 9 bases. TCRdb lists no J gene, so it was determined here by aligning the DNA to germline. This clonotype was sampled from a pool of human donors (malaria-infected and uninfected, not separated). Sequencing was carried out using gamma-delta T cells from blood. The CDR3 DNA reads as TGTGCTCTTGGGGCCCCCGTTACTCTGTACTGGGGGAGGTACACCGATAAACTCATCTTT. This translates into CALGAPVTLYWGRYTDKLIF.